This record covers a single T cell receptor (beta chain). The antigen is not known. CD4+ T cells from unexposed donors were obtained before the COVID-19 pandemic (2011-2018). This record belongs to a study of CD4 T cells in relation to SARS-CoV-2 and coronaviruses. The study, taken as a whole, reports: The assay detects memory recall responses, not culture-primed primary responses.

CDR3 size: 13 residues. Looked up from germline, CDR1 is SGHRS and CDR2 is YFSETQ. Trimming took 3 bases from V and 11 from J, leaving 18 bases between them. Repertoires were generated with immunoSEQ multiplex PCR, while TCRdb's copy carries only in-frame clones and drops some. The table includes about 65,000 clones, around 87% detected once. This sequence joins TRBV5-1 and TRBJ2-7; tentatively, D is TRBD2 (5 bases). This sequence was found in a human donor in good health. Sequencing used memory CD4+ T cells from PBMCs. CDR3 amino acids: CASSSHLAYGKYF. CDR3 in DNA: TGCGCCAGCAGCTCCCATTTAGCTTACGGGAAGTACTTC.